Below, 28 T cell receptor beta chains from the same sample are listed, as sequenced in a study of T cells and copy number aberrations in small-cell lung cancer. Sequenced by immunoSEQ multiplex PCR; TCRdb stores in-frame clones only, minus some. The sample carries around 2,200 clones, approximately 80% recorded once. Sequenced input: normal tissue next to the tumor. The receptors here all came from a woman aged 60-75 years with small cell lung cancer.

V is TRBV2 and J is TRBJ1-1; D call uncertain. This CDR3 has 14 amino acids. Looked up from germline, CDR1 is SNHLY and CDR2 is FYNNEI. The germline V and J ends were trimmed by 7 bases and 3 bases, with 15 bases remaining between them. The CDR3: CASKVGSTDTEAFF. In nucleotides, the CDR3 is TGTGCCAGCAAAGTGGGCTCTACGGACACTGAAGCTTTCTTT.

This clone came up once. The chain carries TRBV30 and TRBJ2-3, with 13 bases fitting TRBD2. This CDR3 spans 15 amino acids. CDR1 and CDR2 from the germline V gene are GTSNPN and SVGIG (reference sequence). Unmatched junction bases numbered 6, after V lost 5 bases and J lost 4 bases. CDR3 nucleotides: TGTGCCTGGGCGACTAGCGGGGGGTCAGCAGATACGCAGTATTTT. Its translation is CAWATSGGSADTQYF. Complete variable domain (other parts from reference TRBV30 and TRBJ2-3): SQTIHQWPATLVQPVGSPLSLECTVEGTSNPNLYWYRQAAGRGLQLLFYSVGIGQISSEVPQNLSASRPQDRQFILSSKKLLLSDSGFYLCAWATSGGSADTQYFGPGTRLTVL.

The chain couples TRBV27 to TRBJ1-2, with a weak D call TRBD1 (5 bases). Between the trimmed V and J ends, which lost 3 bases and 4 bases, there was a span of 9 bases. Per the germline V gene, CDR1 is MNHEY and CDR2 is SMNVEV (reference sequence). The CDR3 is 13 residues long. CDR3 DNA sequence: TGTGCCAGCAGTTTTAGGGGCGGCTATGGCTACACCTTC. This codes for CASSFRGGYGYTF.

This clone showed up just once. This chain uses TRBV6-1 with TRBJ2-2; D gene ambiguous. This CDR3 spans 15 amino acids. Germline CDR1 MNHNS, CDR2 SASEGT. V dropped 5 bases and J dropped 4 bases, with 14 bases sitting between them. This CDR3 reads CASSSEVYATGELFF. DNA of the CDR3: TGTGCCAGCAGTTCTGAGGTCTATGCCACCGGGGAGCTGTTTTTT.

The chain joins TRBV20-1 to TRBJ2-5; D not resolved. This CDR3 region has 9 residues. Per the germline V gene, CDR1 is DFQATT and CDR2 is SNEGSKA (reference sequence). V was cut by 0 bases and J by 11 bases, with 4 bases left in between. DNA of the CDR3: TGCAGTGCTAGAGAAGAGCAGTACTTC. Protein product: CSAREEQYF.

The rearrangement joins TRBV9 to TRBJ1-4; TRBD1 aligns across 10 bases. CDR3 size: 15 residues. V shed 7 bases, J shed 4 bases, and the junction held 7 bases outside the gene matches. CDR1 and CDR2 (germline): SGDLS, YYNGEE. Here the CDR3 DNA reads TGTGCCAGCGGGGGACAGGGGAGTTTTAATGAAAAACTGTTTTTT. Its translation: CASGGQGSFNEKLFF.

The gene calls are TRBV5-1 and TRBJ2-2, with a possible D match to TRBD1 (5 bases). Germline-derived CDR1 and CDR2 are SGHRS and YFSETQ. This CDR3 is built from 13 residues. Trimming pared 0 bases from V and 6 bases from J, leaving 6 bases between. The DNA of the CDR3 is TGCGCCAGCAGCTTGGGGACATCCGGGGAGCTGTTTTTT. It codes for CASSLGTSGELFF.

This clone has just a few counts. The chain recombines TRBV19 with TRBJ2-2; unclear D gene. This CDR3 comprises 13 residues. Germline V gives CDR1 LNHDA, CDR2 SQIVND (reference sequence). The V end was cut by 7 bases, the J end by 0 bases, with 6 bases between. The CDR3 DNA sequence: TGTGCCAGTAAGGTCCCGAACACCGGGGAGCTGTTTTTT. This encodes CASKVPNTGELFF.

This clone is labeled large. This rearrangement joins TRBV21-1 to TRBJ1-2. TRBV21-1 is described as a pseudogene. The CDR3 is 16 residues long. The CDR3 is CASSPPLRGAGYGYTF. In nucleotides, the CDR3 is TGTGCCAGCAGCCCCCCATTGCGGGGGGCTGGCTATGGCTACACCTTC.

The chain is built from TRBV7-9 and TRBJ2-7; 11 bases fit TRBD2. The CDR3 extends over 16 amino acids. Germline CDR1 is SEHNR and CDR2 is FQNEAQ (reference sequence). J lost 4 bases, V lost 4 bases, and 9 bases had no gene match. Written as DNA, the CDR3 is TGTGCCAGCAGCTCTACTACTAGCGGGAGTTGGTACGAGCAGTACTTC. Protein sequence: CASSSTTSGSWYEQYF.

The chain joins TRBV18 to TRBJ2-1; TRBD1 agrees at 8 bases. Germline values: CDR1 KGHSH, CDR2 LQKENI. Trimming cost V 3 bases and J 5 bases; bases outside gene matches: 6. This CDR3 has 15 residues. CDR3 residues: CASSPTGQANNEQFF. CDR3 sequence (DNA): TGTGCCAGCTCACCGACGGGACAGGCCAACAATGAGCAGTTCTTC.

There are a few counts of this clone. The V gene is TRBV5-1, the J gene TRBJ1-1; D is undetermined. V dropped 0 bases and J dropped 0 bases, with 9 bases sitting between them. The CDR3 has 15 amino acids. Germline V gene sequence: CDR1 SGHRS, CDR2 YFSETQ. CDR3 coding DNA: TGCGCCAGCAGCTTGGTTCCAGAGATGAACACTGAAGCTTTCTTT. Its protein product is CASSLVPEMNTEAFF.

V gene TRBV18 combines with J gene TRBJ2-1; TRBD2 matches at 11 bases. The CDR3 sequence is 16 residues long. Germline V gene sequence: CDR1 KGHSH, CDR2 LQKENI. J gave up 5 bases and V 4 bases, and 7 bases lay outside the gene matches. The chain's CDR3 is CASSQNGLAGNNEQFF. The CDR3, as DNA: TGTGCCAGCTCACAAAACGGACTAGCGGGCAACAATGAGCAGTTCTTC.

V gene TRBV11-1 combines with J gene TRBJ2-7, with no clear D. CDR1 is SGHAT, CDR2 FQDESV, per germline (reference sequence). The V gene lost 1 base and the J gene lost 1 base, with 14 bases spanning the gap. This CDR3 spans 16 amino acids. CDR3 protein: CASSLGTPLYSYEQYF. The DNA of the CDR3 is TGTGCCAGCAGCTTAGGAACCCCCCTGTATTCCTACGAGCAGTACTTC.

The V and J genes are TRBV7-2 and TRBJ2-5, with a weak D call TRBD2 (5 bases). The V end lost 3 bases, the J end lost 5 bases, and 10 bases lay between the germline ends. CDR1 and CDR2 from the germline V gene are SGHTA and FQGNSA. The CDR3 runs to 13 residues. CDR3 region: CASSLWSGETQYF. The CDR3 DNA reads as TGTGCCAGCAGCTTGTGGTCGGGGGAGACCCAGTACTTC.

The V call is TRBV18, the J call TRBJ2-3, with D unresolved. The germline V and J ends were trimmed by 4 bases and 2 bases, with 13 bases remaining between them. The CDR3 consists of 15 residues. CDR1 and CDR2 from the germline V gene are KGHSH and LQKENI. The CDR3 protein is CASSLSQAATDTQYF. CDR3 in DNA: TGTGCCAGCTCACTCTCTCAGGCAGCCACAGATACGCAGTATTTT.

The CDR3 loop is CASSLGGRNTEAFF. The CDR3 bases are TGCGCCAGCAGCTTGGGGGGCAGGAACACTGAAGCTTTCTTT. The V and J genes are TRBV5-1 and TRBJ1-1; a weak D match, TRBD1 (5 bases). V was pared by 0 bases and J by 1 base, with 7 bases between. The CDR3 runs 14 residues. Germline values: CDR1 SGHRS, CDR2 YFSETQ.

This chain links TRBV27 with TRBJ2-3, with TRBD2 matching over 8 bases. V dropped 0 bases and J dropped 6; count of bases not matched to a gene: 5. Germline CDR1 MNHEY, CDR2 SMNVEV (reference sequence). The CDR3 covers 15 residues. CDR3 protein: CASSLSAGAFDTQYF. The CDR3 region has the DNA TGTGCCAGCAGTTTATCAGCGGGAGCTTTTGATACGCAGTATTTT.

The V and J genes are TRBV29-1 and TRBJ2-2; 9 positions match TRBD1. CDR3 length equals 14 residues. V lost 7 bases and J lost 2; bases outside the gene matches: 5. In germline, CDR1 is SQVTM, CDR2 ANQGSEA. This CDR3 reads CSAQGQGNTGELFF. In DNA, the CDR3 is TGCAGCGCCCAGGGACAGGGTAACACCGGGGAGCTGTTTTTT.

The chain links TRBV28 to TRBJ2-7; a possible D gene is TRBD2 (5 bases). The V and J ends lost 2 bases and 1 base respectively, with 6 bases between them. Germline assignment: CDR1 MDHEN and CDR2 SYDVKM. The CDR3 consists of 13 residues. The CDR3 coding sequence is TGTGCCAGCAGTTTACGGGGTTCCTACGAGCAGTACTTC. This sequence encodes CASSLRGSYEQYF.

This clone was counted between two and nine times. This sequence joins TRBV19 and TRBJ2-2; D may be TRBD1 (6 bases). CDR1 and CDR2 (germline): LNHDA, SQIVND (reference sequence). V was shortened by 5 bases and J by 1 base, with 8 bases between the two germline ends. This CDR3 is built from 14 residues. The CDR3 spells CASSLDRNTGELFF. The CDR3 nucleotides are TGTGCCAGTAGTTTGGACAGGAACACCGGGGAGCTGTTTTTT.

Remarks on this clone: One junction end disagrees with the germline gene, perhaps due to a read error. This same CDR3 is encoded by further DNA sequences in the sample. V usage is TRBV7-2 and J usage is TRBJ2-1; D unresolved. CDR1 and CDR2 (germline): SGHTA, FQGNSA. The CDR3 is 16 residues long. CDR3 protein: CASSLAATAAYNEQFF. In DNA form, the CDR3 reads TGTGCCAGCAGCTTAGCGGCAACGGCAGCCTACAATGAGCAATTCTTC.

The chain links TRBV28 to TRBJ1-5; the match to TRBD1 covers 7 bases. CDR1 and CDR2 (germline): MDHEN, SYDVKM. This CDR3 has 15 amino acids. The junction had 7 bases not matched to a gene; V was cut back by 4 bases and J by 4 bases. The chain's CDR3 is CASSSGTDGNQPQHF. The DNA for the CDR3 is TGTGCCAGCAGTTCAGGGACAGATGGGAATCAGCCCCAGCATTTT.

The sample holds one count of this clone. The chain employs TRBV27 and TRBJ1-4; D is undetermined. Germline V lookup: CDR1 MNHEY, CDR2 SMNVEV (reference sequence). The V end lost 6 bases, the J end lost 5 bases, and 7 bases lay between the germline ends. This CDR3 is 12 amino acids long. CDR3 loop: CASRGLNEKLFF. DNA for the CDR3: TGTGCCAGCAGGGGTTTGAATGAAAAACTGTTTTTT.

The chain has TRBV6-1 and TRBJ2-7, with 7 bases fitting TRBD1. V gave up 10 bases and J gave up 3 bases; unmatched junction bases: 12. The CDR3 contains 14 residues. Germline CDR1 and CDR2: MNHNS and SASEGT. CDR3 coding DNA: TGTGCCACCTCTCCGGGGACAGAAATCTACGAGCAGTACTTC. Its protein is CATSPGTEIYEQYF.

CDR3 amino acids: CASSYADPSGTEAFF. DNA for the CDR3: TGTGCCAGCAGTTACGCGGACCCCTCGGGCACTGAAGCTTTCTTT. The chain couples TRBV6-6 to TRBJ1-1; the D is unclear. The CDR3 totals 15 residues. Trimming took 2 bases from V and 4 from J, leaving 14 bases between them. CDR1 MNHNY and CDR2 SVGAGI come from the germline V gene (reference sequence).

The chain links TRBV4-1 to TRBJ2-7; 10 bases align to TRBD1. The junction had 7 bases not matched to a gene; V was cut back by 3 bases and J by 2 bases. This CDR3 region has 16 residues. CDR1 and CDR2 from the germline V gene are MGHRA and YSYEKL. CDR3 loop: CASSHERTGGTYEQYF. CDR3 in DNA: TGCGCCAGCAGCCACGAAAGGACAGGGGGAACCTACGAGCAGTACTTC.

This clone was found a few times. The chain uses TRBV29-1 and TRBJ2-3; D is possibly TRBD2 (6 bases). Trimming cost V 5 bases and J 1 base, with 19 bases left between them. CDR1 SQVTM and CDR2 ANQGSEA come from the germline V gene. This CDR3 contains 16 residues. In DNA, the CDR3 is TGCAGCGTTATGGAGGTGGGGCGGGGACGCACAGATACGCAGTATTTT. Protein: CSVMEVGRGRTDTQYF.